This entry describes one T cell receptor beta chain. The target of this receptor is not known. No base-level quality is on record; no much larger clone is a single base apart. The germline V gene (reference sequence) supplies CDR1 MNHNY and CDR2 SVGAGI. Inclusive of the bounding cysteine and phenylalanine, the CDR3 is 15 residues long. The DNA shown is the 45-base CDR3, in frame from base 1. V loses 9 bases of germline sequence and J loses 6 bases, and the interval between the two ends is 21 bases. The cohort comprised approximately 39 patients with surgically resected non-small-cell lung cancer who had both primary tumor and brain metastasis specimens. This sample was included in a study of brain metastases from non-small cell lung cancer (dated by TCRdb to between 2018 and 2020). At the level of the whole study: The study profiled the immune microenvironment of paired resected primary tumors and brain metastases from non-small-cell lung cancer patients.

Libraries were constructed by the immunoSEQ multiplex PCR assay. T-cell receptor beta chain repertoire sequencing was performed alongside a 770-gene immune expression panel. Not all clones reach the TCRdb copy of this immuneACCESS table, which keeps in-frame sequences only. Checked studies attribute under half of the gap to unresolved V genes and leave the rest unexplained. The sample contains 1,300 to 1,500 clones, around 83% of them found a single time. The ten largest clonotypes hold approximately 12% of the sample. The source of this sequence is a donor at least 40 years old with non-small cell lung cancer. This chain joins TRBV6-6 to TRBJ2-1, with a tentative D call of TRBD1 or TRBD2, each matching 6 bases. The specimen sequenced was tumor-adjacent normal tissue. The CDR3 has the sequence CASALQGLEGNEQFF. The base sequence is TGTGCCAGTGCCCTACAGGGTTTGGAGGGCAATGAGCAGTTCTTC.